The 19 T cell receptor beta chains listed next were all sequenced from one sample in a study of low-dose radiotherapy and immunotherapy resistance in tumors. Noted time point: before trial treatment. Primers targeting TRAV and TRBV primed first-strand cDNA, covering alpha and beta chains. TCRs were amplified for around 21 PCR cycles with a constant-region primer and V-primer adapter. One entry per CDR3 protein results from TCRdb running MiXCR on the reads. The sample has 70,000 to 90,000 distinct CDR3 sequences, around 17% seen once. This material consisted of PBMCs, taken before treatment. These receptor sequences come from a male donor with prostate cancer.

The rearrangement links TRBV3-1 to TRBJ2-1; D call uncertain. The V gene lost 4 bases and the J gene lost 3 bases, with 7 bases spanning the gap. This CDR3 spans 13 amino acids. Germline V gene lookup returns CDR1 LGHDT and CDR2 YNNKEL (reference sequence). Here the CDR3 reads CASSPEHYNEQFF. The DNA for the CDR3 is TGTGCCAGCAGCCCGGAGCACTACAATGAGCAGTTCTTC.

A remark on this clonotype: A read error is the likely source, as a far larger clone sits one nucleotide away. The chain combines TRBV6-6 with TRBJ2-2; a weak D match, TRBD2 (5 bases). Germline V gives CDR1 MNHNY, CDR2 SVGAGI (reference sequence). The CDR3 is made up of 14 amino acids. The CDR3 bases are TGTGCCAGCAGTGAAGGGTTGAATACCGGGGAGCGGTTTTTT. Its translation: CASSEGLNTGERFF.

This clonotype was recorded at least ten times. The rearrangement links TRBV7-6 to TRBJ2-5; 10 bases line up with TRBD1. The CDR3 has 17 residues. Germline V gene sequence: CDR1 SGHVS, CDR2 FNYEAQ. J lost 0 bases, V lost 0 bases, and 4 bases had no gene match. CDR3 protein: CASSLAAGTGDQETQYF. For the CDR3, the DNA is TGTGCCAGCAGCTTAGCCGCCGGGACAGGGGACCAAGAGACCCAGTACTTC. The full variable domain, completed using reference TRBV7-6 and TRBJ2-5, is GAGVSQSPRYKVTKRGQDVALRCDPISGHVSLYWYRQALGQGPEFLTYFNYEAQQDKSGLPNDRFSAERPEGSISTLTIQRTEQRDSAMYRCASSLAAGTGDQETQYFGPGTRLLVL.

This clonotype was seen at least ten times. The chain has TRBV19 and TRBJ2-5, with D perhaps matching TRBD2 (6 bases). The CDR3 extends over 16 amino acids. Germline CDR1 and CDR2: LNHDA and SQIVND (reference sequence). V was cut by 1 base and J by 1 base, with 13 bases left in between. In nucleotides, the CDR3 is TGTGCCAGTAGTATAGCCCGAAACGGGGGCCAAGAGACCCAGTACTTC. Translation: CASSIARNGGQETQYF. The complete variable domain, with remaining parts taken from reference TRBV19 and TRBJ2-5, reads DGGITQSPKYLFRKEGQNVTLSCEQNLNHDAMYWYRQDPGQGLRLIYYSQIVNDFQKGDIAEGYSVSREKKESFPLTVTSAQKNPTAFYLCASSIARNGGQETQYFGPGTRLLVL.

This chain joins TRBV5-4 and TRBJ2-2; 11 bases align to TRBD1. Trimming at V came to 4 bases and at J to 1 base, leaving 6 bases not matched to a gene. CDR1 is SGHNT, CDR2 YYREEE, per germline (reference sequence). CDR3 length equals 17 residues. CDR3 in amino acids: CASSPGQGARNTGELFF. CDR3 bases: TGTGCCAGCAGCCCCGGACAGGGGGCGCGGAACACCGGGGAGCTGTTTTTT.

This clonotype has ten or more counts. The chain employs TRBV20-1 and TRBJ2-3; 9 positions match TRBD2. The length of the CDR3 is 19 residues. V shed 0 bases and J 1 base; nucleotides not matched to a gene: 14. Germline lookup yields CDR1 DFQATT and CDR2 SNEGSKA (reference sequence). The CDR3 reads CSAREGGGARVVRTDTQYF. The CDR3 DNA is TGCAGTGCTAGAGAAGGCGGGGGGGCCCGGGTGGTCCGCACAGATACGCAGTATTTT.

The CDR3 DNA sequence: TGTGCCAGTACTACGGGGGTGAATCAGCCCCAGCATTTT. Amino acids: CASTTGVNQPQHF. The rearrangement links TRBV6-2 or TRBV6-3 to TRBJ1-5; maybe TRBD1 (5 bases). This CDR3 comprises 13 residues. V lost 9 bases and J lost 4, with 13 bases in between. Germline CDR1 MNHEY, CDR2 SVGEGT.

This clonotype has a count of ten or more. The chain employs TRBV7-8 and TRBJ2-7; D is uncertain. V lost 2 bases and J 4 bases, leaving 15 bases between the germline ends. The CDR3 totals 15 residues. Germline V gene lookup returns CDR1 SGHVS and CDR2 FQNEAQ. CDR3 sequence: CASSLSPVPPYEQYF. The CDR3 DNA reads TGTGCCAGCAGCTTATCCCCCGTTCCTCCTTACGAGCAGTACTTC.

This chain uses TRBV2 with TRBJ1-2; D gene uncertain. The V gene lost 7 bases and the J gene lost 5 bases, with 14 bases spanning the gap. The CDR3 spans 13 residues. Germline V gives CDR1 SNHLY, CDR2 FYNNEI. The CDR3 DNA follows: TGTGCCAGCACTCCCTCGGACTCATATGGCTACACCTTC. Its protein product is CASTPSDSYGYTF.

This clonotype came up many times. This rearrangement joins TRBV5-4 to TRBJ1-1; D gene uncertain. From germline, CDR1 is SGHNT and CDR2 YYREEE (reference sequence). This CDR3 comprises 17 residues. V lost 4 bases to trimming and J lost 0 bases, with 19 bases between them. CDR3 in DNA: TGTGCCAGCAGCCAAATCCGAGAGCTTGCTATGAACACTGAAGCTTTCTTT. Translating gives CASSQIRELAMNTEAFF.

This clonotype was picked up many times. This chain uses TRBV3-1 with TRBJ2-1; D is uncertain. Trimming removed 4 bases from V and 9 bases from J, with 10 bases in between. The CDR3 is 12 residues long. Germline CDR1 and CDR2: LGHDT and YNNKEL (reference sequence). CDR3 coding DNA: TGTGCCAGCAGCCGCGAAGTAGGTGAGCAGTTCTTC. This translates into CASSREVGEQFF.

This clonotype was detected many times. It is unclear where the CDR3 begins or ends on the DNA, so no DNA is shown, and the CDR3 is as TCRdb lists it. The V call is TRBV10-1, the J call TRBJ2-2; TRBD1 reflects the table's D call only, with no check against the DNA. Per germline, CDR1 WNHNN and CDR2 SYGVQD (reference sequence). The CDR3 region is 17 residues in length, termini included. Here the CDR3 reads CASSDPDRAGTPGSCFF.

The sample holds many counts of this clonotype. V usage is TRBV3-1 and J usage is TRBJ2-3, with D possibly being TRBD2 (6 bases). Germline CDR1 is LGHDT and CDR2 is YNNKEL (reference sequence). The V and J ends lost 1 base and 4 bases respectively, with 9 bases between them. The CDR3 extends over 14 amino acids. The CDR3 DNA reads TGTGCCAGCAGCCAAGGGGTAGCGGCAGATACGCAGTATTTT. Protein sequence: CASSQGVAADTQYF.

To note about this clonotype: A read error is likely here: a far larger clone is one base away. J is TRBJ2-7 and V is TRBV5-1, with 8 positions matching TRBD2. The germline CDR1 and CDR2 sequences are SGHRS and YFSETQ. This CDR3 contains 15 residues. The trim removed 3 bases at V and 7 bases at J, leaving 12 bases unmatched. CDR3 nucleotide sequence: TGCGCCAGCAGCTCGGGGGGGGGGCGGCACAATGAGCAGTACTTC. This encodes CASSSGGGRHNEQYF.

The genes are TRBV6-8 and TRBJ1-2; no clear D gene. V lost 2 bases and J 4 bases, leaving 8 bases between the germline ends. The CDR3 covers 13 residues. The germline V gene encodes CDR1 MNHGY and CDR2 SAAAGT. As DNA, the CDR3 is TGTGCCAGCAGTTACGACGGGTTCTATGGCTACACCTTC. Its translation is CASSYDGFYGYTF.

As concerns this clonotype: A far larger clone is one nucleotide away, so this likely arose from a read error. This rearrangement joins TRBV2 to TRBJ1-2; no clear D gene. CDR1 SNHLY and CDR2 FYNNEI come from the germline V gene. The CDR3 is 14 amino acids. Between the trimmed V and J ends, which lost 6 bases and 0 bases, there was a span of 11 bases. The CDR3 reads CASSRDYANYGYTF. The CDR3 DNA reads as TGTGCCAGCAGCAGAGATTATGCTAACTATGGCTACACCTTC.

The CDR3 region has the DNA TGCGCCAGCAGCTTGGAGCAGCAAGAGACCCAGTACTTC. It is translated as CASSLEQQETQYF. The chain uses TRBV5-1 and TRBJ2-5, with D unclear. Looked up from germline, CDR1 is SGHRS and CDR2 is YFSETQ. Trimming cost V 0 bases and J 2 bases, with 5 bases left between them. This CDR3 is built from 13 residues.

The chain couples TRBV3-1 to TRBJ1-2; 8 positions match TRBD1. The CDR3 extends over 15 amino acids. Germline CDR1 LGHDT, CDR2 YNNKEL (reference sequence). V dropped 3 bases and J dropped 5; count of bases not matched to a gene: 8. The CDR3: CASSQTGETNYGYTF. The DNA of the CDR3 is TGTGCCAGCAGCCAGACAGGGGAAACGAATTATGGCTACACCTTC.

This clonotype was counted only a few times. The chain has TRBV6-1 and TRBJ2-5, with 12 bases fitting TRBD2. CDR3 length: 14 amino acids. V gave up 6 bases and J gave up 6 bases; unmatched junction bases: 5. Germline V lookup: CDR1 MNHNS, CDR2 SASEGT. In nucleotides, the CDR3 is TGTGCCAGCAGCCGGGGACTAGCGGGTCAGACCCAGTACTTC. Translated, it gives CASSRGLAGQTQYF.